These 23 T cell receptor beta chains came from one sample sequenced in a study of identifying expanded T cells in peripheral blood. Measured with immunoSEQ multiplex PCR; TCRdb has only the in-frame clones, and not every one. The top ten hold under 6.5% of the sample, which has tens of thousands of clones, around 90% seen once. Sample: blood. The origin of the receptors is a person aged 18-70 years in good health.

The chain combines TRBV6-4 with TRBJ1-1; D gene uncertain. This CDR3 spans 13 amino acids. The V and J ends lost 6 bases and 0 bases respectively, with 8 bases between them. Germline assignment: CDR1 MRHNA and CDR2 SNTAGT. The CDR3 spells CASSEALNTEAFF. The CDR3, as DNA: TGTGCCAGCAGCGAGGCTCTGAACACTGAAGCTTTCTTT.

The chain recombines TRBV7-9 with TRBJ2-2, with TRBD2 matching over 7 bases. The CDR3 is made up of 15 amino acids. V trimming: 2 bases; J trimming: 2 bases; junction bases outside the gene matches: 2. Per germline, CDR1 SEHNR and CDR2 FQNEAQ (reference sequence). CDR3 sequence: CASSLPAGNTGELFF. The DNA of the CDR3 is TGTGCCAGCAGCTTACCAGCGGGAAACACCGGGGAGCTGTTTTTT.

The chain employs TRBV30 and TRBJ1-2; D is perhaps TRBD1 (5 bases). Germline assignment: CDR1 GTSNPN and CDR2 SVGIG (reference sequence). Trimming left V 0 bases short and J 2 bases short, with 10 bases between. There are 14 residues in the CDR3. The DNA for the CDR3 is TGTGCCTGGAGTGTCGGGGCGGGGAACTATGGCTACACCTTC. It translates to CAWSVGAGNYGYTF.

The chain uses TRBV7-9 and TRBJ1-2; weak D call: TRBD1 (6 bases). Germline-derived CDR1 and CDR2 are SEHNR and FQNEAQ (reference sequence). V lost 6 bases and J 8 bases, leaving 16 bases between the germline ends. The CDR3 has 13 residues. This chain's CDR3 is CASRGGETGGYTF. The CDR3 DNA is TGTGCCAGCAGGGGGGGCGAAACGGGAGGCTACACCTTC. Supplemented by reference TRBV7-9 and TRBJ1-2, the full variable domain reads DTGVSQNPRHKITKRGQNVTFRCDPISEHNRLYWYRQTLGQGPEFLTYFQNEAQLEKSRLLSDRFSAERPKGSFSTLEIQRTEQGDSAMYLCASRGGETGGYTFGSGTRLTVV.

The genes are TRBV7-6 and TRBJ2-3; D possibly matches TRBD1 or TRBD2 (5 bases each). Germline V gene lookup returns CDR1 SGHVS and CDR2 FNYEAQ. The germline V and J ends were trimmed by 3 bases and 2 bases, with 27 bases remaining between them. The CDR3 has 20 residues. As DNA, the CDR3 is TGTGCCAGCAGCTTCGAACCAGGGTCGGGGCGCGTGGGATACACAGATACGCAGTATTTT. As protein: CASSFEPGSGRVGYTDTQYF. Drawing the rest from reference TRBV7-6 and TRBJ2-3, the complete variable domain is GAGVSQSPRYKVTKRGQDVALRCDPISGHVSLYWYRQALGQGPEFLTYFNYEAQQDKSGLPNDRFSAERPEGSISTLTIQRTEQRDSAMYRCASSFEPGSGRVGYTDTQYFGPGTRLTVL.

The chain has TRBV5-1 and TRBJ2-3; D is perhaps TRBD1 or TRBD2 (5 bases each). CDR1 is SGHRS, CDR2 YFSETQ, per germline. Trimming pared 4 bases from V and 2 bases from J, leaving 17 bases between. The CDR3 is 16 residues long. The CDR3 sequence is CASSPGSVGTTDTQYF. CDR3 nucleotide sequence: TGCGCCAGCAGCCCTGGTTCTGTAGGGACCACAGATACGCAGTATTTT. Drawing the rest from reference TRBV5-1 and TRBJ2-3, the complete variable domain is KAGVTQTPRYLIKTRGQQVTLSCSPISGHRSVSWYQQTPGQGLQFLFEYFSETQRNKGNFPGRFSGRQFSNSRSEMNVSTLELGDSALYLCASSPGSVGTTDTQYFGPGTRLTVL.

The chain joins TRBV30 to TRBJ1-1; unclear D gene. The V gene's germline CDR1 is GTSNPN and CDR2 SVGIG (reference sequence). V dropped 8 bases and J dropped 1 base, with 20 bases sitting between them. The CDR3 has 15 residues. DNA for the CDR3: TGTGCCACCAAGGAGGGCATTCAAAGGAACACTGAAGCTTTCTTT. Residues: CATKEGIQRNTEAFF.

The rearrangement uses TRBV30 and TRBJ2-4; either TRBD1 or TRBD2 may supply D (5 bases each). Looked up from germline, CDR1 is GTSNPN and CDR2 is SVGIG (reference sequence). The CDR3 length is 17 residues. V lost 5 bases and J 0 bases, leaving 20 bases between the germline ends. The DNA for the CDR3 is TGTGCCTGGGTTGGCCGGGACGGCTACAAAGCCAAAAACATTCAGTACTTC. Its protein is CAWVGRDGYKAKNIQYF.

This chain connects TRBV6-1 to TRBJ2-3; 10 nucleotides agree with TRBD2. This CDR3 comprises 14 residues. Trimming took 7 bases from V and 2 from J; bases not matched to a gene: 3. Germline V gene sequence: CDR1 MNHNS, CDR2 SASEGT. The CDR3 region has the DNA TGTGCCAGCAACAGCGGGGGGGACACAGATACGCAGTATTTT. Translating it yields CASNSGGDTDTQYF.

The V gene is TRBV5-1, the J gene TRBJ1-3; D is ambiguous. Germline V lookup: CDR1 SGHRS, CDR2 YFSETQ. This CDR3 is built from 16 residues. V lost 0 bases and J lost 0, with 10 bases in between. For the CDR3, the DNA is TGCGCCAGCAGCTTGGGAAGCACAAACTCTGGAAACACCATATATTTT. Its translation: CASSLGSTNSGNTIYF.

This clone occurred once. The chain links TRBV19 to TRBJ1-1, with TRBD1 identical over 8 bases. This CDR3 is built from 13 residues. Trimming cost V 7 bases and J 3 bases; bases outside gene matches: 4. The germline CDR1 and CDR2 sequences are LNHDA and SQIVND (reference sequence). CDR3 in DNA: TGTGCCAGTATTCGGGACAGGTACACTGAAGCTTTCTTT. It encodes CASIRDRYTEAFF.

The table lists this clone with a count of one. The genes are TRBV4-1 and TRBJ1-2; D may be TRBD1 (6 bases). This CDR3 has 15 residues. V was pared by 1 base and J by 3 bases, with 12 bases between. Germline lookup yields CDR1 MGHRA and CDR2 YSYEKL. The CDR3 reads CASSQASGGDYGYTF. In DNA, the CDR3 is TGCGCCAGCAGCCAAGCTAGTGGGGGCGACTATGGCTACACCTTC.

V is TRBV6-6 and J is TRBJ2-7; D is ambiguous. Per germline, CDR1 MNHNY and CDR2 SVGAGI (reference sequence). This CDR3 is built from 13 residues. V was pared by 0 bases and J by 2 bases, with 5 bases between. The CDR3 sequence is CASSYSPAYEQYF. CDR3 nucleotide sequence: TGTGCCAGCAGTTACTCTCCGGCCTACGAGCAGTACTTC.

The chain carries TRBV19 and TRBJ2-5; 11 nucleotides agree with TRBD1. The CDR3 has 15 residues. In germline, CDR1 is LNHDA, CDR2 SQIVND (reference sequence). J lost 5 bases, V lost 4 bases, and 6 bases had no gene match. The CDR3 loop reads CASSSGQGAYETQYF. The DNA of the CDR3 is TGTGCCAGTAGTAGCGGACAGGGGGCGTATGAGACCCAGTACTTC.

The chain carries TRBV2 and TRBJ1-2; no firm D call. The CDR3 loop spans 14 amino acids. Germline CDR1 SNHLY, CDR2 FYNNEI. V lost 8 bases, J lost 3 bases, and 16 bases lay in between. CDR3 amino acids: CASPALGGYYGYTF. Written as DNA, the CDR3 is TGTGCCAGCCCGGCCCTTGGTGGGTACTATGGCTACACCTTC.

The CDR3 coding sequence is TGTGCCAGCAGCTTATTAAGGGACAGGGCGTTCGCAGATACGCAGTATTTT. Amino acid sequence: CASSLLRDRAFADTQYF. The chain joins TRBV7-9 to TRBJ2-3; TRBD1 aligns across 9 bases. J was trimmed by 4 bases and V by 2 bases; bases with no gene match: 10. CDR3 length: 17 residues. The germline V gene has CDR1 SEHNR and CDR2 FQNEAQ (reference sequence).

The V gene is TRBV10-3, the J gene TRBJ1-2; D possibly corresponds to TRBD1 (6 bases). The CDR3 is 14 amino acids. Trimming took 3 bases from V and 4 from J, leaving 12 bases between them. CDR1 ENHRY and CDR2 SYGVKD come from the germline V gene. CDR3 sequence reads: CAISEGGSVYGYTF. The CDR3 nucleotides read TGTGCCATCAGTGAAGGGGGGAGCGTCTATGGCTACACCTTC.

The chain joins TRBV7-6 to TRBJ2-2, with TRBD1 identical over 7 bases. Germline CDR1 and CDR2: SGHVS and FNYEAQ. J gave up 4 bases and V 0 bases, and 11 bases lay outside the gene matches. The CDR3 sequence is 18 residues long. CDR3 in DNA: TGTGCCAGCAGCTTAGCGGTACAGGGGTGGACGATCACCGGGGAGCTGTTTTTT. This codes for CASSLAVQGWTITGELFF.

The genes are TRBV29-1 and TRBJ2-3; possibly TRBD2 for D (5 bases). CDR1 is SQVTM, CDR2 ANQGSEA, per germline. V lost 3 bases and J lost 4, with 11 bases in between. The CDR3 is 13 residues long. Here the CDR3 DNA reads TGCAGCGTTGAGGCTAGCTGGGCAGATACGCAGTATTTT. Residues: CSVEASWADTQYF.

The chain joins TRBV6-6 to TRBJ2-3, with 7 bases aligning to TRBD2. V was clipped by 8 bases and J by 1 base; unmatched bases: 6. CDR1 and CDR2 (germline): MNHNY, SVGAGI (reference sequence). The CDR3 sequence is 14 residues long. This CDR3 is CASEMGGRTDTQYF. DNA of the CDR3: TGTGCCAGCGAGATGGGAGGGCGCACAGATACGCAGTATTTT.

The chain's CDR3 is CASSPRTSGFNEQFF. For the CDR3, the DNA is TGTGCCAGCAGCCCCAGGACTAGCGGTTTCAATGAGCAGTTCTTC. V and J are TRBV7-2 and TRBJ2-1; TRBD2 agrees at 10 bases. Losses at the gene ends were 5 bases for V and 6 bases for J; bases not matched to a gene: 7. The CDR3 length is 15 residues. Germline-derived CDR1 and CDR2 are SGHTA and FQGNSA.

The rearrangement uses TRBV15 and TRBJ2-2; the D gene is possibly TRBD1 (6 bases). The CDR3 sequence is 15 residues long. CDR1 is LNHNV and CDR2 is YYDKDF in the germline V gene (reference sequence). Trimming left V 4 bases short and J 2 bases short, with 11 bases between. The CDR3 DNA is TGTGCCACCAGCAAGGACAGATTTAACACCGGGGAGCTGTTTTTT. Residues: CATSKDRFNTGELFF.

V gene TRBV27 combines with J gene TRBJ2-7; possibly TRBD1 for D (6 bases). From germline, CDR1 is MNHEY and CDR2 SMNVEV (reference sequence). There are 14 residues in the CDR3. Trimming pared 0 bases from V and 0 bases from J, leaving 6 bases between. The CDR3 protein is CASSLSGGSYEQYF. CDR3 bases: TGTGCCAGCAGTTTATCAGGGGGCTCCTACGAGCAGTACTTC.